The rows below give T cell receptor beta chains drawn from one sample of a study of T cell repertoires in cytomegalovirus infection. Their specific antigens are unknown. Each CDR3 protein is one row after TCRdb ran MiXCR on the reads. The data show about 500,000 distinct CDR3 sequences, 30% to 40% seen once. The source was cultured PBMCs, collected from culture after CMV antigen stimulation. The receptors were gathered from a human donor in good health (CMV status not recorded). Some clones in this sample may be carry-over from other donors' samples. Both conserved end residues are trimmed from each CDR3. Size tells how often a clone was seen (once, few, many) or the class of an expanded clone, and some rows leave it out.

>TRBJ1-2|TRBV28|.
ASGREARGYGYT
>TRBJ1-1|TRBV4-1|.
ASSHGHRGAVTEAF
>TRBJ1-4|TRBV19|many
ASSTSAGQGAFNEKLF
>TRBJ1-1|TRBV12-3/TRBV12-4|.
ASSKLSSTEAF
>TRBJ2-1|TRBV11-1|few
ASSLGVGRFGANEQF
>TRBJ2-3|TRBV20-1|many
SARALLAGETDTQY
>TRBJ2-1|TRBV7-9|many
ASRPSGTSGRQGSYNEQF
>TRBJ1-2|TRBV19|.
ASSTSRAGSRGYT
>TRBJ2-1|TRBV12-5|few
AGARDSPRDEQF
>TRBJ2-5|TRBV6-1|many
ASKTASQETQY
>TRBJ2-4|TRBV12-3/TRBV12-4|.
ASSFGGAKNIQY
>TRBJ2-3|TRBV7-2|few
ASRRGPTTDTQY
>TRBJ2-1|TRBV7-6|few
ASSVKPGNEQF
>TRBJ2-7|TRBV19|few
ASSILADSSYEQY
>TRBJ1-6|TRBV4-1|.
ASSQDTGIETPLH
>TRBJ1-2|TRBV15|few
ATSVGGGSNYGYT
>TRBJ2-5|TRBV4-1|.
ASSQVGQGPRETQY
>TRBJ2-1|TRBV20-1|few
SAHGILGGYNEQF
>TRBJ2-1|TRBV7-8|many
ASSARLARPAYNEQF
>TRBJ2-1|TRBV7-2|few
ASRGGRLEKDEQF
>TRBJ2-4|TRBV6-5|.
ASSYSRAGFGKNIQY
>TRBJ1-1|TRBV5-6|few
ASSLETDLGAF
>TRBJ2-1|TRBV10-3|.
ATGGLNNEQF
>TRBJ1-5|TRBV6-2/TRBV6-3|.
ASSYAQGGERNQPQH
>TRBJ2-1|TRBV20-1|once
SARPRGGGSPRQF
>TRBJ2-7|TRBV20-1|.
SARDPLGVRTYEQY
>TRBJ2-3|TRBV6-2/TRBV6-3|.
ASKSVTDTQY
>TRBJ1-6|TRBV20-1|few
SALWEGNLRSPLH
>TRBJ2-1|TRBV18|few
ASSPPVAGLYNEQF
>TRBJ2-2|TRBV19|.
ASSIWGSRSTGELF
>TRBJ1-1|TRBV12-3/TRBV12-4|few
ASSWEIGLAF
>TRBJ1-5|TRBV12-3/TRBV12-4|.
ASAPGAINQPQH
>TRBJ2-7|TRBV20-1|.
SAAMVLGPYEQY
>TRBJ1-1|TRBV6-1|many
ASSERPTEAF
>TRBJ2-2|TRBV7-3|.
ASSFGPSIGELF
>TRBJ2-7|TRBV6-8|few
ASSYGGGGATYEQY
>TRBJ2-3|TRBV12-3/TRBV12-4|many
ASSPRLLAGTDTQY